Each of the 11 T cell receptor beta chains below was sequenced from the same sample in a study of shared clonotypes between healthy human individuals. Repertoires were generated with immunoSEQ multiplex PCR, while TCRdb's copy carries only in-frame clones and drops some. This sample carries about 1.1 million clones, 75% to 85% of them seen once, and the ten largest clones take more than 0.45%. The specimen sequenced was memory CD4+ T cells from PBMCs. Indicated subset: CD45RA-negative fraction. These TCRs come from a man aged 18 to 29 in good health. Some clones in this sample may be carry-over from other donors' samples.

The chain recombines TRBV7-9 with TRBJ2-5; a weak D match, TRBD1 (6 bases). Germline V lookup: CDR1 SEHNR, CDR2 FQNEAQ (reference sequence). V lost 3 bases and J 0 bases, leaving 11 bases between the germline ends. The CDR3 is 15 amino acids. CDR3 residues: CASSFYQGNQETQYF. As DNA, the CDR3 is TGTGCCAGCAGCTTCTACCAGGGGAACCAAGAGACCCAGTACTTC.

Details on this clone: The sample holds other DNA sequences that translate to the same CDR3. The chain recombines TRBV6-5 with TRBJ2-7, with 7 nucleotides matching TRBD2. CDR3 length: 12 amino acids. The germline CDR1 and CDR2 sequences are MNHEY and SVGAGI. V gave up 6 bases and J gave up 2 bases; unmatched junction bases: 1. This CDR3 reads CASRGRAYEQYF. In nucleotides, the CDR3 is TGTGCCAGCAGGGGGAGGGCCTACGAGCAGTACTTC.

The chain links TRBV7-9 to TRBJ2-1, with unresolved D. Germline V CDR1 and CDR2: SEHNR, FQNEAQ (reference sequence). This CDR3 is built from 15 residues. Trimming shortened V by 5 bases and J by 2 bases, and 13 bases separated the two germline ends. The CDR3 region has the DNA TGTGCCAGCAGCCCCGGCCAGGTTACCTACAATGAGCAGTTCTTC. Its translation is CASSPGQVTYNEQFF.

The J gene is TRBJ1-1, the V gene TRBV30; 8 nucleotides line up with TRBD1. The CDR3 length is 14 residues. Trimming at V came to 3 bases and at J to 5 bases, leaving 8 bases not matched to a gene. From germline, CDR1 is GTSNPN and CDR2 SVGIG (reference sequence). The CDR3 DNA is TGTGCCTGGAGCTACCTACAGGGGGTAACTGAAGCTTTCTTT. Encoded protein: CAWSYLQGVTEAFF.

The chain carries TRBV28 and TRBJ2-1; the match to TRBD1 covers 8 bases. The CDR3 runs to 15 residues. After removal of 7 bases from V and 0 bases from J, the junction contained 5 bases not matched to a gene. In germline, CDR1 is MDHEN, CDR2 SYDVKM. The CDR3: CASNTGTGSYNEQFF. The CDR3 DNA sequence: TGTGCCAGCAATACCGGGACAGGCTCCTACAATGAGCAGTTCTTC.

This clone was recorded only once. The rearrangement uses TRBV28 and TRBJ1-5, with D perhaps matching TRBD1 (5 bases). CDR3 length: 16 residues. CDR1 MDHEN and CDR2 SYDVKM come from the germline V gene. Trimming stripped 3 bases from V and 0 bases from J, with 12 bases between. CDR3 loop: CASSFPDGGSNQPQHF. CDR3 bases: TGTGCCAGCAGTTTCCCCGACGGGGGTAGCAATCAGCCCCAGCATTTT.

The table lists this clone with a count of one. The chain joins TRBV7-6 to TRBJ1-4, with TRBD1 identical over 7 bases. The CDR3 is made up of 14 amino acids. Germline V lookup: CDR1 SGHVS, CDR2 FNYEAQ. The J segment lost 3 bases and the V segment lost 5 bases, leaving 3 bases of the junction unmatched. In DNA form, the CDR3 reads TGTGCCAGCAGCCAGACAGGGCCTAATGAAAAACTGTTTTTT. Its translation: CASSQTGPNEKLFF.

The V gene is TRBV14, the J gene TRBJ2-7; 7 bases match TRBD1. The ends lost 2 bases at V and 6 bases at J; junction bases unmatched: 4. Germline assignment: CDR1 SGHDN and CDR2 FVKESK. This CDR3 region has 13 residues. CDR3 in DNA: TGTGCCAGCAGCCAACCCGGGACAGCCGAGCAGTACTTC. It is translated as CASSQPGTAEQYF.

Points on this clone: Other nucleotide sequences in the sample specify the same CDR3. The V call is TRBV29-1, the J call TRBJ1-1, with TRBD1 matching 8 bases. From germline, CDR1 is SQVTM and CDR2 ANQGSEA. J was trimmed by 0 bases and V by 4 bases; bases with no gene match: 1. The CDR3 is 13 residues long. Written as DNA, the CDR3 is TGCAGCGTTGGACAGGGGCTGAACACTGAAGCTTTCTTT. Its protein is CSVGQGLNTEAFF.

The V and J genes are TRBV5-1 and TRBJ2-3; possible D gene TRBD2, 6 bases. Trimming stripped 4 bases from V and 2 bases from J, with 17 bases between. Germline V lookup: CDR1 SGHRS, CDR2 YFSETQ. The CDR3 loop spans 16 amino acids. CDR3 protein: CASSPGGTYLTDTQYF. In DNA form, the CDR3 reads TGCGCCAGCAGCCCCGGTGGGACTTACCTCACAGATACGCAGTATTTT. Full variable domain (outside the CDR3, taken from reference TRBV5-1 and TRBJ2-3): KAGVTQTPRYLIKTRGQQVTLSCSPISGHRSVSWYQQTPGQGLQFLFEYFSETQRNKGNFPGRFSGRQFSNSRSEMNVSTLELGDSALYLCASSPGGTYLTDTQYFGPGTRLTVL.

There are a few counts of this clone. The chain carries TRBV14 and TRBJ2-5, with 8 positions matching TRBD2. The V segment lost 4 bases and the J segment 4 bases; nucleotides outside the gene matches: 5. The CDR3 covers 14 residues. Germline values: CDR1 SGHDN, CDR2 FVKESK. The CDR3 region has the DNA TGTGCCAGCAGCCGCAGAGCGGGAGTAGAGACCCAGTACTTC. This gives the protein CASSRRAGVETQYF.